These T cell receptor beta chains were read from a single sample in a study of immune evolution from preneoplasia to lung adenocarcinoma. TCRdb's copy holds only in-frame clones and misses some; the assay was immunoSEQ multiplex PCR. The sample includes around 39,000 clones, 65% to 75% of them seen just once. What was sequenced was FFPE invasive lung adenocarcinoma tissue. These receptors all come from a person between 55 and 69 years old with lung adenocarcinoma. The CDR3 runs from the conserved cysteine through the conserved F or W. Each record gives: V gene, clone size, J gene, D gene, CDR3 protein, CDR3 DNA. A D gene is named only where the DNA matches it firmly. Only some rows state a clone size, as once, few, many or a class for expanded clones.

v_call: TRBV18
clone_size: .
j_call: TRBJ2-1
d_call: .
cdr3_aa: CASSPPAMRASYNEQFF
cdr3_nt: TGTGCCAGCTCACCACCGGCGATGAGGGCCTCCTACAATGAGCAGTTCTTC

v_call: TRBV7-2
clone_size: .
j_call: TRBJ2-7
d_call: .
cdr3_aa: CASSLVLFEQYF
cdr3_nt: TGTGCCAGCAGCTTAGTCCTTTTCGAGCAGTACTTC

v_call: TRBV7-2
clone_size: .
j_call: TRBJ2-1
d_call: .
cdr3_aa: CASSRASYNEQFF
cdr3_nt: TGTGCCAGCAGCAGGGCTAGCTACAATGAGCAGTTCTTC

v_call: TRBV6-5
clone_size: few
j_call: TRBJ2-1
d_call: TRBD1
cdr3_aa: CASNTSPDRVNEQFF
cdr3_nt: TGTGCCAGCAATACATCCCCGGACAGGGTCAATGAGCAGTTCTTC

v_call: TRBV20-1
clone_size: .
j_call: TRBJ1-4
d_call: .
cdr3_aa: CGGSRDEKLFF
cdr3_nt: TGTGGTGGCAGTAGGGATGAAAAACTGTTTTTT

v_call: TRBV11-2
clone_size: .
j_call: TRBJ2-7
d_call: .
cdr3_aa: CASSLSPSSGEQYF
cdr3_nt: TGTGCCAGCAGCTTATCCCCTAGCTCGGGGGAGCAGTACTTC

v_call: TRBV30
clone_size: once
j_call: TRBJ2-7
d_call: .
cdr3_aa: CAWSRGGARIGYEQYF
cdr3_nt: TGTGCCTGGAGCAGGGGGGGGGCCCGGATCGGGTACGAGCAGTACTTC

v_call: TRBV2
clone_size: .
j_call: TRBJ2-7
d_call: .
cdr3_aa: CATSPPQGKHEQYF
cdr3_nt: TGTGCCACATCCCCCCCGCAGGGGAAACACGAGCAGTACTTC

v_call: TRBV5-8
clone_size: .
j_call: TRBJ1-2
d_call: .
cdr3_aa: CASSGSVGGYTF
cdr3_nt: TGTGCCAGCAGCGGGTCGGTGGGAGGCTACACCTTC

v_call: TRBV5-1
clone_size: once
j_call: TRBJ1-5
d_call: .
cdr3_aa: CASSLAEGQPQHF
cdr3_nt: TGCGCCAGCAGCTTGGCCGAGGGTCAGCCCCAGCATTTT

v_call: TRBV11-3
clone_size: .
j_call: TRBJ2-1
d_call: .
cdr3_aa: CASSFSIRDNEQFF
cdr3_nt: TGTGCCAGCAGCTTCTCTATCAGGGACAATGAGCAGTTCTTC

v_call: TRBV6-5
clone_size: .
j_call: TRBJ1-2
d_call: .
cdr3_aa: CASSRGAGKNGYTF
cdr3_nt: TGTGCCAGCAGCCGCGGGGCTGGGAAGAATGGCTACACCTTC

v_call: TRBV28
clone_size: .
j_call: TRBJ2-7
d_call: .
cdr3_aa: CASKGGGARYEQYF
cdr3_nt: TGTGCCAGCAAGGGGGGGGGCGCACGGTACGAGCAGTACTTC

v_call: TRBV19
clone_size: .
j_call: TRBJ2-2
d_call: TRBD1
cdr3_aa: CASTRQGNTGELFF
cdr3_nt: TGTGCCAGTACTCGACAGGGGAACACCGGGGAGCTGTTTTTT

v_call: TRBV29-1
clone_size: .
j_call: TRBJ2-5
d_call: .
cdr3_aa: CSATRMLETQYF
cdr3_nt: TGCAGCGCTACTAGGATGTTGGAGACCCAGTACTTC

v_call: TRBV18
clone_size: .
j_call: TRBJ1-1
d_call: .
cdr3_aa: CASSPGVAGTEAFF
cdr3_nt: TGTGCCAGCTCACCGGGGGTTGCCGGCACTGAAGCTTTCTTT

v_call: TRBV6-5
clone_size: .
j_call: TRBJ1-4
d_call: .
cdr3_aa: CASSRHGRLNEKLFF
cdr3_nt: TGTGCCAGCAGCAGGCACGGACGGCTTAATGAAAAACTGTTTTTT

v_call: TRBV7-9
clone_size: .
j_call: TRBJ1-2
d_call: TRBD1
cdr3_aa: CASSYGQGDGYTF
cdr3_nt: TGTGCCAGCAGCTACGGACAGGGGGACGGCTACACCTTC

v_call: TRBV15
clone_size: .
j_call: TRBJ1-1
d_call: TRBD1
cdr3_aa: CATSRDRDRATEAFF
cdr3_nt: TGTGCCACCAGCAGGGACCGGGACAGGGCTACTGAAGCTTTCTTT

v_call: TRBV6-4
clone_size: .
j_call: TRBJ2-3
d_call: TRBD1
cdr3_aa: CASSQGVADTQYF
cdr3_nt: TGTGCCAGCTCACAGGGGGTTGCAGATACGCAGTATTTT

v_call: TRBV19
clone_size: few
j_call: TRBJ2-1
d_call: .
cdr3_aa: CASSVLPGNQQFF
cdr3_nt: TGTGCCAGTAGCGTTCTTCCGGGTAACCAACAGTTCTTC

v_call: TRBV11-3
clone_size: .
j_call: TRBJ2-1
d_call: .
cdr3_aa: CASSLDRLQFF
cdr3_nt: TGTGCCAGCAGCTTAGATCGACTGCAGTTCTTC

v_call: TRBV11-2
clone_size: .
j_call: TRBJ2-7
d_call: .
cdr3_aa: CASSPRVRERRSYEQYF
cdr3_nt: TGTGCCAGCAGCCCCCGAGTCAGGGAGCGAAGGTCCTACGAGCAGTACTTC

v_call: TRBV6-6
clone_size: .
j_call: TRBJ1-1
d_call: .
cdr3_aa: CATFDRMNTEAFF
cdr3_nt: TGTGCCACCTTTGACAGGATGAACACTGAAGCTTTCTTT

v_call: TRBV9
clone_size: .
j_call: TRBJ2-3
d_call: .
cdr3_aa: CASSGADTQYF
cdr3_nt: TGTGCCAGCAGCGGGGCAGATACGCAGTATTTT

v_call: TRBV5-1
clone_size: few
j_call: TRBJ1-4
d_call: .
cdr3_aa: CASSVDSTNEKLFF
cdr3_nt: TGCGCCAGCAGCGTGGATTCAACTAATGAAAAACTGTTTTTT

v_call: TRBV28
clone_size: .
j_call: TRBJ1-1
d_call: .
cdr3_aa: CASSPSGVRNTEAFF
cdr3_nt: TGTGCCAGCAGTCCCTCCGGCGTTAGGAACACTGAAGCTTTCTTT

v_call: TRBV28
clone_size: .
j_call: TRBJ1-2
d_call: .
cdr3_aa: CASSLGQQTFSYTF
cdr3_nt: TGTGCCAGCAGTTTGGGACAACAGACCTTTAGCTACACCTTC

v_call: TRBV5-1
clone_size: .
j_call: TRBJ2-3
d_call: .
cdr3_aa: CASSEGLRPSTDTQYF
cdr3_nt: TGCGCCAGCAGCGAGGGACTGCGCCCTAGCACAGATACGCAGTATTTT

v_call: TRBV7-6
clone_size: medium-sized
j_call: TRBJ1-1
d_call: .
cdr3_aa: CASSFTSDSPLVF
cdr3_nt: TGTGCCAGCAGCTTTACCTCGGACAGCCCTCTAGTTTTT